These 3 T cell receptor beta chains originate from one sample sequenced in a study of cytomegalovirus exposure and HLA in healthy donors. The method was immunoSEQ multiplex PCR; TCRdb's version includes in-frame clones alone and lacks a portion of them. This sample has over 200,000 clones, with about 90% found just once. Sequenced sample: PBMCs. The origin of the receptors is a woman aged 25 to 39 in good health and CMV-seronegative.

The chain couples TRBV7-3 to TRBJ2-7, with 11 bases aligning to TRBD2. Germline loops: CDR1 SGHTA, CDR2 FQGTGA. J was trimmed by 6 bases and V by 3 bases; bases with no gene match: 7. The CDR3 spans 15 residues. The DNA for the CDR3 is TGTGCCAGCAGCTTGACCGGGACTAGCGGCTCCGAGCAGTACTTC. Translation: CASSLTGTSGSEQYF.

This clone has just one count. V gene TRBV29-1 combines with J gene TRBJ2-7; TRBD2 agrees at 7 bases. V shed 1 base and J 4 bases; nucleotides not matched to a gene: 4. This CDR3 spans 13 amino acids. Germline CDR1 and CDR2: SQVTM and ANQGSEA. CDR3 DNA: TGCAGCGTTGAAGGCCAGGGAGGGTACGAGCAGTACTTC. Protein: CSVEGQGGYEQYF.

V is TRBV29-1 and J is TRBJ1-2, with D maybe TRBD1 (5 bases). V was shortened by 5 bases and J by 3 bases, with 13 bases between the two germline ends. Germline CDR1 and CDR2: SQVTM and ANQGSEA. The CDR3 runs to 13 residues. CDR3 region: CSVREGSDYGYTF. CDR3 bases: TGCAGCGTTCGGGAGGGGTCAGACTATGGCTACACCTTC.